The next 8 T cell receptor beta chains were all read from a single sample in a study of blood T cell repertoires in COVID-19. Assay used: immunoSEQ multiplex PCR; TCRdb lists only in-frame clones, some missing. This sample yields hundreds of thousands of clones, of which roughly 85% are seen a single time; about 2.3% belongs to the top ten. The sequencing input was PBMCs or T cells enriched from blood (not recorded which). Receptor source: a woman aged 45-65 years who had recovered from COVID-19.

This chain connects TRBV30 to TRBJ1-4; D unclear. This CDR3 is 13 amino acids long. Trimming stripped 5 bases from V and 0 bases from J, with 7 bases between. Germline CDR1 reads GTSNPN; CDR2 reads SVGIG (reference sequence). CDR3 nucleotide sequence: TGTGCCTGGGCAGGATCAACTAATGAAAAACTGTTTTTT. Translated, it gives CAWAGSTNEKLFF.

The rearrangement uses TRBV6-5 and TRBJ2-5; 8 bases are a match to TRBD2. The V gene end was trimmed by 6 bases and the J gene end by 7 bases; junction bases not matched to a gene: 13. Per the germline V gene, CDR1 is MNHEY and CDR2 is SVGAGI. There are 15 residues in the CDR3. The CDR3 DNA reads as TGTGCCAGCAGATCGACCGGGACTAGTTTGGTGACCCAGTACTTC. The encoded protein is CASRSTGTSLVTQYF.

The CDR3 sequence: CASRSGTGSSYGYTF. The CDR3 bases are TGCGCCAGTCGGTCCGGGACAGGGTCTAGCTATGGCTACACCTTC. This sequence joins TRBV5-1 and TRBJ1-2; TRBD1 aligns across 9 bases. Per germline, CDR1 SGHRS and CDR2 YFSETQ. The trim removed 8 bases at V and 4 bases at J, leaving 12 bases unmatched. This CDR3 region has 15 residues.

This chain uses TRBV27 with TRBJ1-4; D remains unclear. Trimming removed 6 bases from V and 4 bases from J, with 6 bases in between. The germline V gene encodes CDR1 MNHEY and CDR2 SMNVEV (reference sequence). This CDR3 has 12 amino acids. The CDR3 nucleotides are TGTGCCAGCAGGGGAGGTAATGAAAAACTGTTTTTT. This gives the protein CASRGGNEKLFF.

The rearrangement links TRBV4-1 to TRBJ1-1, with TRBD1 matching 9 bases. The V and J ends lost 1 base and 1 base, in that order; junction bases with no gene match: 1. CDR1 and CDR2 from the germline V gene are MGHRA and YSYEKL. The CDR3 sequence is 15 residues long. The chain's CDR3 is CASSQGQGGNTEAFF. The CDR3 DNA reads TGCGCCAGCAGCCAAGGACAGGGGGGGAACACTGAAGCTTTCTTT.

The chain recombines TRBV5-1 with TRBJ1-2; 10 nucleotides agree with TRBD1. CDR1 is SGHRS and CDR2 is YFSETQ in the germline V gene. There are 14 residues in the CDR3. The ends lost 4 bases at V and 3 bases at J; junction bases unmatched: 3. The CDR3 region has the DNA TGCGCCAGCAGCACGACAGGGGGCGACTATGGCTACACCTTC. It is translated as CASSTTGGDYGYTF. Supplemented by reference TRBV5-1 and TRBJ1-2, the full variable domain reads KAGVTQTPRYLIKTRGQQVTLSCSPISGHRSVSWYQQTPGQGLQFLFEYFSETQRNKGNFPGRFSGRQFSNSRSEMNVSTLELGDSALYLCASSTTGGDYGYTFGSGTRLTVV.

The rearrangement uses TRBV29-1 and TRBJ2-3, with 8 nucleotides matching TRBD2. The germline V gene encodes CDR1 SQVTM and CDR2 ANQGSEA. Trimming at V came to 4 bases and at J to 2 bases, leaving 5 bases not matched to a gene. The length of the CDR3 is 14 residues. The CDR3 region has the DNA TGCAGCGTTGGGCGCGGGGGGAACACAGATACGCAGTATTTT. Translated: CSVGRGGNTDTQYF.

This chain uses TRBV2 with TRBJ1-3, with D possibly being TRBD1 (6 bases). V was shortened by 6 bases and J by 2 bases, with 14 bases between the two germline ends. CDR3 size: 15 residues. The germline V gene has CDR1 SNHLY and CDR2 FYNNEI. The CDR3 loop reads CASSQLRGTGNTIYF. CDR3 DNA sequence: TGTGCCAGCAGCCAACTCAGGGGTACTGGAAACACCATATATTTT.